The subject of this entry is one T cell receptor beta chain. Its antigen remains unknown. Each donor's status was that of a healthy bone marrow donor. The germline CDR1 and CDR2 sequences are MNHEY and SVGAGI. V gave up 6 bases and J gave up 3 bases, with 12 bases separating them. The CDR3 has 13 residues. The PCR had 60 Vbeta and 13 Jbeta primers. TCRdb's copy holds only in-frame clones and misses some; the assay was immunoSEQ multiplex PCR. The sample gives around 150,000 clones, approximately 84% of which show up once; approximately 1.3% is in the top ten. This sample was included in a study of cytomegalovirus exposure and HLA in healthy donors. The study's findings and limits: Association with HLA alleles at 0.05 false discovery rate was found for 16,951 TCR beta sequences in a later analysis.

The chain links TRBV6-5 to TRBJ2-7; possibly TRBD1 for D (6 bases). The sequencing input was PBMCs. The receptor was derived from a man aged 25-45 years in good health and CMV-seropositive. CDR3 residues: CASSQGSYYEQYF. CDR3 in DNA: TGTGCCAGCAGCCAGGGGTCCTACTACGAGCAGTACTTC.